Listed below are T cell receptor delta chains from one sample, sequenced in a study of gamma-delta T cells after stem cell transplantation. TCRdb re-called clones from the RT-PCR reads via CATT. The sample includes roughly 1,500 delta-chain clones, about 9.5% seen only once; the top ten take about 24%. Sequencing was performed on gamma-delta T cells. The origin of the receptors is a human donor. It is not recorded whose cells these are; they may come from a transplant donor. Each CDR3 is given with its conserved first and last residue. Each record gives: J gene, V gene, clone size, D gene, CDR3 DNA, CDR3 protein. D genes are given only for firm matches. Part of the rows lack a size; the others show once, few, many or a class for expanded clones.

>TRDJ1|TRDV2|few|TRDD3
TGTGCCTGTGACACGCTGGGGGATAGTCGGACTAACTTCGGTAAACTCATCTTT
CACDTLGDSRTNFGKLIF
>TRDJ1|TRDV2|medium-sized|TRDD3
TGTGCCTGTGACACCTTACTGGGGGAAAACACCGATAAACTCATCTTT
CACDTLLGENTDKLIF
>TRDJ1|TRDV2|-|-
TGTGCCTGTGACACCCTTCGCACTGAGGATAAACTCATCTTT
CACDTLRTEDKLIF
>TRDJ1|TRDV2|medium-sized|TRDD3
TGTGCCTGTGACGCGCTGGGGGATATAAAACTCATCTTT
CACDALGDIKLIF
>TRDJ1|TRDV2|-|TRDD3
TGTGCCTGTGACCTAGTATTGGGGGATAATAATGCTCCCTACACCGATAAACTCATCTTT
CACDLVLGDNNAPYTDKLIF
>TRDJ1|TRDV2|medium-sized|-
TGTGCCTGTGACACCGTCGGGGGCTTGGATCAGTACACCGATAAACTCATCTTT
CACDTVGGLDQYTDKLIF
>TRDJ1|TRDV2|few|TRDD2
TGTGCCAGTGACACCGTAGTAAGGCCTTCCTACGTGGAGGGGGTTATGTACACCGATAAACTCATCTTT
CASDTVVRPSYVEGVMYTDKLIF
>TRDJ1|TRDV2|few|TRDD3
TGTGCCTGTGACTTACTGGGGGATACGGGGGCCGATAAACTCATCTTT
CACDLLGDTGADKLIF
>TRDJ1|TRDV2|medium-sized|TRDD3
TGTGCCTGTGACCCACTGGGGGATACGGGGACCGATAAACTCATCTTT
CACDPLGDTGTDKLIF
>TRDJ1|TRDV2|medium-sized|TRDD3
TGTGCCTGTGACACCGTCGTTGGGGGATACGAACCAAACACCGATAAACTCATCTTT
CACDTVVGGYEPNTDKLIF
>TRDJ1|TRDV2|medium-sized|TRDD3
TGTGCCTGTGATCTTACTGGGGATCGTGGTCAACTCATCTTT
CACDLTGDRGQLIF
>TRDJ1|TRDV2|large|TRDD3
TGTGCCTGTGACTTACTGGGGGATACGTTAGGGAGAGGAGTCACCGATAAACTCATCTTT
CACDLLGDTLGRGVTDKLIF
>TRDJ1|TRDV2|few|TRDD3
TGTGCCTGTGACACCGTACGGCCGGGCTCCTCCTCACTGGGGGATGCTACCGATAAACTCATCTTT
CACDTVRPGSSSLGDATDKLIF
>TRDJ1|TRDV2|few|TRDD3
TGTGCCTGCGACGAGCTTTTAGGGGGGGATCCTAAACTCATCTTT
CACDELLGGDPKLIF
>TRDJ3|TRDV2|-|-
TGTGCCTGTGATGTGTCCGGCAGCTCCTGGGACACCCGACAGATGTTTTTC
CACDVSGSSWDTRQMFF
>TRDJ1|TRDV2|medium-sized|TRDD3
TGTGCCTGTGACACCGTCGTACTGGGGGATACGGGGATTCGGACCGATAAACTCATCTTT
CACDTVVLGDTGIRTDKLIF
>TRDJ1|TRDV2|medium-sized|TRDD3
TGTGCCTGTGACACCGCCATACTGGGGGATACACCCACCTCATTTTACACCGATAAACTCATCTTT
CACDTAILGDTPTSFYTDKLIF
>TRDJ1|TRDV2|medium-sized|TRDD3
TGTGCCTGTGACGGACTGGGGGATGGTCGGAGGGGAGATAAACTCATCTTT
CACDGLGDGRRGDKLIF
>TRDJ1|TRDV2|medium-sized|TRDD3
TGTGCCTGTGACACGCTCGGCTGGGGGACCATGACCGATAAACTCATCTTT
CACDTLGWGTMTDKLIF
>TRDJ1|TRDV2|-|TRDD3
TGTGCCTGTGACGAGCTGGGGGCCCTCGCGTACACCGATAAACTCATCTTT
CACDELGALAYTDKLIF
>TRDJ1|TRDV2|large|TRDD3
TGTGCCTGTGACACCCTACTGGGGGATACGCGAACCGATAAACTCATCTTT
CACDTLLGDTRTDKLIF
>TRDJ1|TRDV2|medium-sized|-
TGTGCCTGTGACACCTTGGAGATAGGCGACCCGTACACCGATAAACTCATCTTT
CACDTLEIGDPYTDKLIF
>TRDJ1|TRDV2|medium-sized|TRDD3
TGTGCCTGTGACTTACTGGGGGTTCCGTACACCGATAAACTCATCTTT
CACDLLGVPYTDKLIF
>TRDJ1|TRDV2|medium-sized|-
TGTGCCTGTGATCCCTTAGCCCACACCGATAAACTCATCTTT
CACDPLAHTDKLIF